The clone carrying this TCR beta chain was detected ten times or more. Its antigen remains unknown. The data derive from a study of breast tumors, draining lymph nodes, adjacent tissues. Study-level findings and limits: That most tumor T cells come from lymph nodes remained unproven. Data fit most tumor T cells coming from lymph node, expanding in tumor. Luminal-like breast cancer showed significantly higher tumor–nontumor repertoire similarity than basal-like.

Breast cancer patients provided tissue from their axillary draining lymph nodes. The trim removed 5 bases at V and 6 bases at J, leaving 13 bases unmatched. The CDR3 is made up of 16 amino acids. From germline, CDR1 is MNHEY and CDR2 SVGEGT. TCRdb redid the calling of the multiplex PCR reads with MiXCR, one entry per CDR3 protein. The data contain about 89,000 distinct CDR3 sequences, around 28% of them singletons. Sample: axillary lymph node tissue. The TCR was taken from a female donor with breast cancer. Some clones in this sample may be carry-over from other donors' samples. This chain connects TRBV6-2 or TRBV6-3 to TRBJ2-1; 7 positions agree with TRBD2. In nucleotides, the CDR3 is TGTGCCAGCAGTCCGCGACTAGCACCAGGCGTCAATGAGCAGTTCTTC. Translated: CASSPRLAPGVNEQFF.